This T cell receptor beta chain was documented in a study of blood T cell repertoires in COVID-19. Study overall: Whether acute or convalescent, the COVID-19 samples came from the United States, Italy and Spain. PBMCs, B-cell-depleted T cells, or T cells provided the cDNA or gDNA that made up the material.

The CDR3 is 15 residues long. The J segment lost 5 bases and the V segment lost 3 bases, leaving 7 bases of the junction unmatched. Per germline, CDR1 SGDLS and CDR2 YYNGEE. Data came from immunoSEQ multiplex PCR; TCRdb stores just in-frame clones and leaves some out. Of about 240,000 clones listed, approximately 85% are singletons. The sequencing sample was made of peripheral blood. The sequence was collected from a woman aged 60 to 75 with active or convalescent COVID-19. This sequence joins TRBV9 and TRBJ1-1; 10 positions agree with TRBD1. CDR3 nucleotides: TGTGCCAGCAGCGACCGACAGGGGGCTGGGACTGAAGCTTTCTTT. Translated, it gives CASSDRQGAGTEAFF.